These 22 T cell receptor beta chains originate from one sample sequenced in a study of cytomegalovirus exposure and HLA in healthy donors. The PCR made use of 60 Vbeta and 13 Jbeta primers. Some clones are missing from TCRdb's copy, which holds only in-frame ones; the method was immunoSEQ multiplex PCR. The sample has fewer than 200,000 clones, less than 75% seen once. Sequencing was carried out using PBMCs. Source of these receptors: a girl aged 10-17 years in good health and CMV-seronegative.

The V and J genes are TRBV28 and TRBJ1-2; 7 nucleotides line up with TRBD1. Looked up from germline, CDR1 is MDHEN and CDR2 is SYDVKM. The CDR3 has 13 amino acids. Trimming cost V 7 bases and J 4 bases; bases outside gene matches: 6. The DNA for the CDR3 is TGTGCCAGCATTTCCGACAGGGCCTATGGCTACACCTTC. It translates to CASISDRAYGYTF.

This sequence joins TRBV19 and TRBJ1-5; TRBD1 matches at 8 bases. The CDR3 is 14 amino acids. Germline CDR1 LNHDA, CDR2 SQIVND (reference sequence). Trimming removed 5 bases from V and 4 bases from J; junction bases left unmatched: 4. CDR3 DNA: TGTGCCAGTAGTCCCCGGACAGGGAATCAGCCCCAGCATTTT. It is translated as CASSPRTGNQPQHF.

The chain has TRBV30 and TRBJ1-1; D uncertain. Germline V gene lookup returns CDR1 GTSNPN and CDR2 SVGIG (reference sequence). V gave up 3 bases and J gave up 0 bases, with 2 bases separating them. The CDR3 loop spans 11 amino acids. In DNA form, the CDR3 reads TGTGCCTGGAGCATGAACACTGAAGCTTTCTTT. Encoded protein: CAWSMNTEAFF.

This clone showed up just a few times. V is TRBV19 and J is TRBJ1-6; unclear D gene. CDR3 length: 13 residues. Trimming shortened V by 6 bases and J by 7 bases, and 10 bases separated the two germline ends. Germline V gives CDR1 LNHDA, CDR2 SQIVND (reference sequence). CDR3 region: CASSDFGNSPLHF. The CDR3 region has the DNA TGTGCCAGTAGCGACTTCGGGAATTCACCCCTCCACTTT.

This clone was detected once. The chain joins TRBV7-9 to TRBJ1-1, with a tentative D call TRBD1 (6 bases). From germline, CDR1 is SEHNR and CDR2 FQNEAQ (reference sequence). CDR3 length: 15 residues. V lost 1 base and J lost 1, with 10 bases in between. CDR3 sequence reads: CASSLGGTPNTEAFF. DNA for the CDR3: TGTGCCAGCAGCTTAGGGGGGACACCGAACACTGAAGCTTTCTTT.

The chain has TRBV5-1 and TRBJ1-3; perhaps TRBD1 as D (6 bases). The CDR3 consists of 16 residues. Germline values: CDR1 SGHRS, CDR2 YFSETQ. V was trimmed by 1 base and J by 2 bases, leaving 13 bases between them. CDR3 residues: CASSLYEDRAGNTIYF. Here the CDR3 DNA reads TGCGCCAGCAGCTTGTATGAGGACAGAGCTGGAAACACCATATATTTT.

This chain's CDR3 is CASSSRGTENTEAFF. The CDR3 DNA follows: TGTGCCAGCAGCTCCCGAGGGACAGAGAACACTGAAGCTTTCTTT. The J gene is TRBJ1-1, the V gene TRBV9, with TRBD1 identical over 7 bases. Germline CDR1 and CDR2: SGDLS and YYNGEE. The junction had 7 bases not matched to a gene; V was cut back by 4 bases and J by 1 base. CDR3 length: 15 amino acids.

CDR3 region: CASSGQGSPSYEQYF. The CDR3, as DNA: TGTGCCAGCAGCGGACAGGGGTCCCCCTCCTACGAGCAGTACTTC. The chain has TRBV2 and TRBJ2-7; TRBD1 aligns across 9 bases. Trimming cost V 6 bases and J 0 bases; bases outside gene matches: 6. This CDR3 has 15 amino acids. From germline, CDR1 is SNHLY and CDR2 FYNNEI.

V is TRBV7-9 and J is TRBJ1-1; tentatively, D is TRBD1 (5 bases). Trimming removed 3 bases at V and 1 base at J, with 18 bases between. Germline V lookup: CDR1 SEHNR, CDR2 FQNEAQ (reference sequence). This CDR3 has 17 amino acids. CDR3 bases: TGTGCCAGCAGCTTGCAGGGTGGGAGGTTTTCGAACACTGAAGCTTTCTTT. This encodes CASSLQGGRFSNTEAFF.

This chain connects TRBV25-1 to TRBJ2-3; D not certain. The V end was cut by 1 base, the J end by 1 base, with 6 bases between. Germline loops: CDR1 MGHDK, CDR2 SYGVNS. The CDR3 loop spans 14 amino acids. The CDR3 protein is CASSEWRGTDTQYF. CDR3 sequence (DNA): TGTGCCAGCAGTGAATGGAGAGGCACAGATACGCAGTATTTT. The full variable domain, its missing parts supplied by reference TRBV25-1 and TRBJ2-3, is EADIYQTPRYLVIGTGKKITLECSQTMGHDKMYWYQQDPGMELHLIHYSYGVNSTEKGDLSSESTVSRIRTEHFPLTLESARPSHTSQYLCASSEWRGTDTQYFGPGTRLTVL.

This chain uses TRBV5-1 with TRBJ2-1, with 16 bases identical to TRBD2. This CDR3 is built from 18 residues. The junction had 7 bases not matched to a gene; V was cut back by 3 bases and J by 4 bases. CDR1 is SGHRS and CDR2 is YFSETQ in the germline V gene. CDR3 in amino acids: CASSSGLAGGLRYNEQFF. CDR3 DNA: TGCGCCAGCAGCTCGGGACTAGCGGGGGGGCTAAGATACAATGAGCAGTTCTTC.

This rearrangement joins TRBV19 to TRBJ1-1; 9 nucleotides line up with TRBD1. CDR3 length: 14 residues. Unmatched junction bases numbered 12, after V lost 8 bases and J lost 8 bases. Germline V gene data show CDR1 as LNHDA and CDR2 as SQIVND (reference sequence). The CDR3: CASRITLGTGEAFF. The CDR3 DNA is TGTGCCAGTCGGATAACACTCGGGACAGGGGAAGCTTTCTTT.

The chain links TRBV7-2 to TRBJ2-7; TRBD1 is a possible D gene (5 bases). The V end was cut by 1 base, the J end by 2 bases, with 6 bases between. The CDR3 runs to 13 residues. The germline gives CDR1 SGHTA, CDR2 FQGNSA. CDR3 sequence: CASSLGRAYEQYF. The CDR3 DNA sequence: TGTGCCAGCAGCTTAGGCAGGGCCTACGAGCAGTACTTC.

J is TRBJ1-2 and V is TRBV5-1; D may be TRBD1 (5 bases). Looked up from germline, CDR1 is SGHRS and CDR2 is YFSETQ. Deletions cut 0 bases from V and 4 bases from J, with 16 bases between. The CDR3 loop spans 16 amino acids. The CDR3 loop is CASSLEAGWTTYGYTF. DNA for the CDR3: TGCGCCAGCAGCTTGGAGGCAGGGTGGACGACCTATGGCTACACCTTC.

This chain joins TRBV19 and TRBJ1-1; D gene unclear. The germline CDR1 and CDR2 sequences are LNHDA and SQIVND (reference sequence). The CDR3 has 12 amino acids. The V and J ends lost 5 bases and 6 bases respectively, with 10 bases between them. CDR3 region: CASSSRLAEAFF. The DNA for the CDR3 is TGTGCCAGTAGTTCGAGGTTGGCTGAAGCTTTCTTT.

This chain links TRBV27 with TRBJ1-5; 7 positions agree with TRBD1. The CDR3 is 15 amino acids. Germline CDR1 is MNHEY and CDR2 is SMNVEV (reference sequence). The V and J ends lost 6 bases and 7 bases, in that order; junction bases with no gene match: 12. The CDR3 loop reads CASRSVTGVTQPQHF. The CDR3, as DNA: TGTGCCAGCAGGTCGGTCACAGGGGTGACACAGCCCCAGCATTTT.

The rearrangement uses TRBV7-9 and TRBJ2-1; TRBD1 matches 7 bases. This CDR3 region has 14 residues. Germline CDR1 and CDR2: SEHNR and FQNEAQ (reference sequence). Unmatched junction bases numbered 9, after V lost 6 bases and J lost 7 bases. The CDR3 loop is CASSRKGASNEQFF. The CDR3 DNA follows: TGTGCCAGCAGTCGAAAGGGGGCTTCGAATGAGCAGTTCTTC.

This clone was seen at least ten times. This chain connects TRBV14 to TRBJ2-3; TRBD2 might be the D (5 bases). The CDR3 spans 20 residues. Germline V lookup: CDR1 SGHDN, CDR2 FVKESK. V was clipped by 2 bases and J by 0 bases, with 24 bases between them. This CDR3 reads CASSQRLEKRLPPSTDTQYF. The DNA for the CDR3 is TGTGCCAGCAGCCAAAGATTGGAAAAGCGGTTACCCCCTAGCACAGATACGCAGTATTTT.

The chain carries TRBV5-8 and TRBJ1-2; D unclear. Germline CDR1 SGHTS, CDR2 YDEGEE. CDR3 length: 13 residues. V was clipped by 2 bases and J by 4 bases, with 9 bases between them. CDR3 sequence reads: CASSLSEGYGYTF. CDR3 DNA: TGTGCCAGCAGCTTATCGGAGGGCTATGGCTACACCTTC.

For the CDR3, the DNA is TGTGCCAGTAGTCCCAGCTGGGGCGGTGAAAAACTGTTTTTT. Its translation is CASSPSWGGEKLFF. The chain combines TRBV19 with TRBJ1-4; the D gene is possibly TRBD1 (5 bases). This CDR3 comprises 14 residues. V was cut by 5 bases and J by 7 bases, with 14 bases left in between. Germline-derived CDR1 and CDR2 are LNHDA and SQIVND (reference sequence).

The chain couples TRBV7-2 to TRBJ1-1, with TRBD1 as a possible D gene (5 bases). The CDR3 contains 16 residues. The V and J ends lost 4 bases and 1 base respectively, with 16 bases between them. Germline V gene data show CDR1 as SGHTA and CDR2 as FQGNSA. CDR3 nucleotides: TGTGCCAGCAGCTCAACGGTTCAGGGCAGGAACACTGAAGCTTTCTTT. This sequence encodes CASSSTVQGRNTEAFF. Supplemented by reference TRBV7-2 and TRBJ1-1, the full variable domain reads GAGVSQSPSNKVTEKGKDVELRCDPISGHTALYWYRQSLGQGLEFLIYFQGNSAPDKSGLPSDRFSAERTGGSVSTLTIQRTQQEDSAVYLCASSSTVQGRNTEAFFGQGTRLTVV.

This clone was counted a few times. This chain connects TRBV25-1 to TRBJ1-2, with 7 bases that match TRBD1. Germline V gene sequence: CDR1 MGHDK, CDR2 SYGVNS. The V gene end was trimmed by 3 bases and the J gene end by 5 bases; junction bases not matched to a gene: 9. The CDR3 spans 15 residues. The CDR3 loop is CASSDLGQEEYGYTF. As DNA, the CDR3 is TGTGCCAGCAGTGACCTCGGACAGGAAGAATATGGCTACACCTTC.